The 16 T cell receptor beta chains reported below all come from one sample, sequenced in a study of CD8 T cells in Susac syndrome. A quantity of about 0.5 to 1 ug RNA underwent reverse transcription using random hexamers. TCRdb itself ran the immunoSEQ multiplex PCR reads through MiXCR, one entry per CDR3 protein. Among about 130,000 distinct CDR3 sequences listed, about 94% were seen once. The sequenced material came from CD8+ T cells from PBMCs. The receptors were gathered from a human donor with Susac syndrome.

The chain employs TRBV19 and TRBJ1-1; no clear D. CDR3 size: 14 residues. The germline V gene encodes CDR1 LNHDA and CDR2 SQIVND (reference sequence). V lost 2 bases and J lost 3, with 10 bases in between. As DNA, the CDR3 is TGTGCCAGTAGTATACCGGGGTCCGACACTGAAGCTTTCTTT. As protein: CASSIPGSDTEAFF. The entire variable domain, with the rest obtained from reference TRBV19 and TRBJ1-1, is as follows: DGGITQSPKYLFRKEGQNVTLSCEQNLNHDAMYWYRQDPGQGLRLIYYSQIVNDFQKGDIAEGYSVSREKKESFPLTVTSAQKNPTAFYLCASSIPGSDTEAFFGQGTRLTVV.

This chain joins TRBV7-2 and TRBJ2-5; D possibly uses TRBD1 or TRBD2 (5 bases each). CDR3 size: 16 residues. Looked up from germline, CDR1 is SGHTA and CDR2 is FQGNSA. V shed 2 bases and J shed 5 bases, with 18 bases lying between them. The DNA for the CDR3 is TGTGCCAGCAGCTTATGGGGAGACAGTATTGGGGAGACCCAGTACTTC. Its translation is CASSLWGDSIGETQYF.

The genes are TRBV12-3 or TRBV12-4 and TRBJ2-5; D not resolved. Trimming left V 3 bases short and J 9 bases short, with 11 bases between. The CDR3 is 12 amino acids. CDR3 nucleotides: TGTGCCAGCAGTTTCTCCCCGGGTCCCCAGTACTTC. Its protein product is CASSFSPGPQYF.

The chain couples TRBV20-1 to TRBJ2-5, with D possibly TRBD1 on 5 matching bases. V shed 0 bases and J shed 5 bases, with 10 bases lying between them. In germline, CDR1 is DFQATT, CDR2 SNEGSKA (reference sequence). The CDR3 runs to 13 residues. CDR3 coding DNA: TGCAGTGCTAGAGAAGGGGCACAGGAGACCCAGTACTTC. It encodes CSAREGAQETQYF.

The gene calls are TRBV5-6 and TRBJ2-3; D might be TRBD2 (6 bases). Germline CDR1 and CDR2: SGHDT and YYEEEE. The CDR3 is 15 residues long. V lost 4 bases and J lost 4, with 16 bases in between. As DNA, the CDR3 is TGTGCCAGCAGCGTTCTGGCGGGGACCTCAGATACGCAGTATTTT. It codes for CASSVLAGTSDTQYF. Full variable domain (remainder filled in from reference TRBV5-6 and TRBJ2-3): DAGVTQSPTHLIKTRGQQVTLRCSPKSGHDTVSWYQQALGQGPQFIFQYYEEEERQRGNFPDRFSGHQFPNYSSELNVNALLLGDSALYLCASSVLAGTSDTQYFGPGTRLTVL.

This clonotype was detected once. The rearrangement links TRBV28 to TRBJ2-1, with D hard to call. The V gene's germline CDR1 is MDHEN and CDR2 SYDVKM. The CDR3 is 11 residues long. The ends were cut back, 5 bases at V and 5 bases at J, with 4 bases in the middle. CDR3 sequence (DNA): TGTGCCAGCAGTCGAAACAATGAGCAGTTCTTC. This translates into CASSRNNEQFF.

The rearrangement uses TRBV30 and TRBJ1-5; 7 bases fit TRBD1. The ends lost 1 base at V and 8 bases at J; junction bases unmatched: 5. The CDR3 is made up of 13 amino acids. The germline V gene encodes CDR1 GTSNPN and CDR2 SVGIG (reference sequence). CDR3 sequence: CAWSDRGSEPQHF. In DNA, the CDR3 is TGTGCCTGGAGTGACAGGGGTTCGGAGCCCCAGCATTTT.

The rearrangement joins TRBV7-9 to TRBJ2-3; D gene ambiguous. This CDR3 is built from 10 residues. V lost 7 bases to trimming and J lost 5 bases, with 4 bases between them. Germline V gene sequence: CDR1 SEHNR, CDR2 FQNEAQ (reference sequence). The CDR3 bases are TGTGCCAGCACTTTAGATACGCAGTATTTT. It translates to CASTLDTQYF.

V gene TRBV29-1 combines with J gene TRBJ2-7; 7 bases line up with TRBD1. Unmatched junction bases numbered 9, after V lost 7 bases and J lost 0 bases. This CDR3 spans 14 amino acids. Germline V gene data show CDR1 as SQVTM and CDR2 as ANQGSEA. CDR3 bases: TGCAGCGCTAAGACCGGGACAGACTCCTACGAGCAGTACTTC. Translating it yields CSAKTGTDSYEQYF.

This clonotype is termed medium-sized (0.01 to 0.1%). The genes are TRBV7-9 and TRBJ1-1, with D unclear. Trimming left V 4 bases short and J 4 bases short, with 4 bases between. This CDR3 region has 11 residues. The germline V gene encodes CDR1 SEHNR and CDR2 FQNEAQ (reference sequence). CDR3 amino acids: CASSSSTEAFF. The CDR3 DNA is TGTGCCAGCAGCTCCTCCACTGAAGCTTTCTTT.

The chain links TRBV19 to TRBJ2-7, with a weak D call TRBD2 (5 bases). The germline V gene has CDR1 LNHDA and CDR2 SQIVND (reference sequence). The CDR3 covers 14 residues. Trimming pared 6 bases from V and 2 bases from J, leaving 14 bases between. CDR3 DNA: TGTGCCAGTAGCGGGGTATCCCCTCCCTACGAGCAGTACTTC. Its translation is CASSGVSPPYEQYF.

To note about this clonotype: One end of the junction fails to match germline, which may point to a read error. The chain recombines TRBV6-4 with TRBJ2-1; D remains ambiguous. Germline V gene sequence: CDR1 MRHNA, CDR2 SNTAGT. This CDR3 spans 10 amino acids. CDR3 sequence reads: CATSLREQFF. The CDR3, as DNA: TGTGCCACCAGTTTAAGGGAGCAGTTCTTC.

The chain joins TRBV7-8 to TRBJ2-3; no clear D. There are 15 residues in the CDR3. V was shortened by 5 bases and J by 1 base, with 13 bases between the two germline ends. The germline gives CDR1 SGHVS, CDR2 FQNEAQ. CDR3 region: CASSQADTRTDTQYF. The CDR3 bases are TGTGCCAGCAGCCAGGCAGACACCCGCACAGATACGCAGTATTTT.

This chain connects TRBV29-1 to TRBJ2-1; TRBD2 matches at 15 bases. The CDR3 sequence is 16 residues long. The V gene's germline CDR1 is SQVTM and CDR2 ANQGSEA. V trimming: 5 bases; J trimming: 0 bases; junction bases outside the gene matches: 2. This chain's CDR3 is CSVRTSGRVSYNEQFF. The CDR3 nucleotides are TGCAGCGTTCGGACTAGCGGGAGGGTCTCCTACAATGAGCAGTTCTTC.

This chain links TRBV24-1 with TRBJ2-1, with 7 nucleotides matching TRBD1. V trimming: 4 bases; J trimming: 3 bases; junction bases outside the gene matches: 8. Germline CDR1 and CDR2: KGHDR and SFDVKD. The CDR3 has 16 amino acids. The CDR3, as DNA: TGTGCCACCAGTGACCCCGCCGGGACAGACTACAATGAGCAGTTCTTC. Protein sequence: CATSDPAGTDYNEQFF.

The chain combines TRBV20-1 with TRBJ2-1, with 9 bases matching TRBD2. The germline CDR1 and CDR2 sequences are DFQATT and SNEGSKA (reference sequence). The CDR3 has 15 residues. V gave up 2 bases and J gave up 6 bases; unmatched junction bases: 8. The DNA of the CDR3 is TGCAGTGCTAGATCCCTAGCGGGACCTGGCAATGAGCAGTTCTTC. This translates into CSARSLAGPGNEQFF.